The 32 T cell receptor beta chains presented below share a single source sample, sequenced in a study of control samples from healthy donors and cancer patients. Sequenced by immunoSEQ multiplex PCR; TCRdb stores in-frame clones only, minus some. The sample has fewer than 85,000 clones, about nine tenths seen once. The sample consisted of blood. The receptors come from a man aged 25 to 40 in good health.

This clone was counted once. This chain uses TRBV13 with TRBJ2-2, with TRBD2 identical over 8 bases. V was clipped by 2 bases and J by 5 bases; unmatched bases: 4. CDR1 and CDR2 from the germline V gene are PRHDT and FYEKMQ (reference sequence). The CDR3 is made up of 15 amino acids. CDR3 sequence (DNA): TGTGCCAGCAGCTTAAGCGGGGGCGGGACCGGGGAGCTGTTTTTT. The encoded protein is CASSLSGGGTGELFF. The variable domain in full, completed from reference TRBV13 and TRBJ2-2, reads AAGVIQSPRHLIKEKRETATLKCYPIPRHDTVYWYQQGPGQDPQFLISFYEKMQSDKGSIPDRFSAQQFSDYHSELNMSSLELGDSALYFCASSLSGGGTGELFFGEGSRLTVL.

This clone was picked up one time. This chain joins TRBV27 and TRBJ2-3, with D possibly matching TRBD2 (5 bases). Trimming stripped 5 bases from V and 10 bases from J, with 16 bases between. CDR3 size: 13 residues. The germline CDR1 and CDR2 sequences are MNHEY and SMNVEV (reference sequence). For the CDR3, the DNA is TGTGCCAGCAGTCTCGGGGTGGCCGGGGCGCAGTATTTT. It codes for CASSLGVAGAQYF.

V gene TRBV11-2 combines with J gene TRBJ2-7, with unresolved D. CDR1 and CDR2 (germline): SGHAT, FQNNGV. Trimming stripped 1 base from V and 2 bases from J, with 9 bases between. The CDR3 length is 14 residues. This chain's CDR3 is CASSLGRFAYEQYF. The CDR3 region has the DNA TGTGCCAGCAGCTTAGGTCGGTTCGCCTACGAGCAGTACTTC.

V gene TRBV5-8 combines with J gene TRBJ1-6; 7 nucleotides line up with TRBD1. The CDR3 covers 14 residues. V trimming: 4 bases; J trimming: 4 bases; junction bases outside the gene matches: 2. Per germline, CDR1 SGHTS and CDR2 YDEGEE. DNA of the CDR3: TGTGCCAGCAGCGTGGGACAGTATAATTCACCCCTCCACTTT. This encodes CASSVGQYNSPLHF.

This clone was counted between two and nine times. V usage is TRBV5-1 and J usage is TRBJ2-1; 11 nucleotides align to TRBD1. J lost 2 bases, V lost 4 bases, and 5 bases had no gene match. This CDR3 contains 16 residues. CDR1 is SGHRS, CDR2 YFSETQ, per germline. CDR3 nucleotides: TGCGCCAGCAGCGGGGGGACAGGGGGACCCTACAATGAGCAGTTCTTC. It specifies CASSGGTGGPYNEQFF.

The V and J genes are TRBV21-1 and TRBJ1-1; the D call in the table, TRBD1, was not verified against the DNA. TRBV21-1 is classified as a pseudogene. The length of the CDR3 is 16 residues. CDR3 amino acids: CASSKALAVPNTEAFF. CDR3 bases: TGTGCCAGCAGCAAAGCGCTGGCAGTTCCGAACACTGAAGCTTTCTTT.

This chain uses TRBV4-3 with TRBJ2-5; D may be TRBD2 (6 bases). This CDR3 region has 15 residues. The V gene lost 1 base and the J gene lost 5 bases, with 14 bases spanning the gap. The germline gives CDR1 LGHNA, CDR2 YSLEER. CDR3 sequence reads: CASSQGFIGGETQYF. DNA of the CDR3: TGCGCCAGCAGCCAAGGATTTATTGGGGGGGAGACCCAGTACTTC.

This chain connects TRBV24-1 to TRBJ2-5, with D possibly matching TRBD1 (5 bases). The CDR3 has 15 amino acids. CDR1 is KGHDR, CDR2 SFDVKD, per germline. Trimming cost V 4 bases and J 2 bases, with 13 bases left between them. The CDR3 sequence: CATSDPTAPQETQYF. The CDR3 nucleotides read TGTGCCACCAGTGACCCGACAGCCCCACAAGAGACCCAGTACTTC.

The rearrangement uses TRBV12-5 and TRBJ1-3, with D possibly TRBD1 on 5 matching bases. The CDR3 sequence is 16 residues long. Germline V gene lookup returns CDR1 LGHNT and CDR2 FRNRAP. The V end was cut by 6 bases, the J end by 0 bases, with 15 bases between. The CDR3 region is CASGRAGDRSGNTIYF. The CDR3 DNA sequence: TGTGCTAGTGGCCGTGCGGGGGACCGCTCTGGAAACACCATATATTTT.

This clone was seen only once. The CDR3 region has the DNA TGCGCCAGCAGCCAAGTGGGGCTCACAGATACGCAGTATTTT. Its translation is CASSQVGLTDTQYF. The rearrangement links TRBV4-1 to TRBJ2-3; the D gene is possibly TRBD1 (5 bases). Trimming pared 1 base from V and 2 bases from J, leaving 7 bases between. Germline V gene data show CDR1 as MGHRA and CDR2 as YSYEKL. This CDR3 has 14 residues.

J is TRBJ2-5 and V is TRBV6-2 or TRBV6-3, with D unresolved. Germline V gene data show CDR1 as MNHEY and CDR2 as SVGEGT. The V end lost 2 bases, the J end lost 2 bases, and 9 bases lay between the germline ends. The CDR3 covers 14 residues. CDR3 nucleotides: TGTGCCAGCAGTTACGACCTACAGCAAGAGACCCAGTACTTC. It is translated as CASSYDLQQETQYF.

The gene calls are TRBV19 and TRBJ2-2, with D possibly TRBD2 on 6 matching bases. Germline CDR1 reads LNHDA; CDR2 reads SQIVND (reference sequence). Trimming shortened V by 7 bases and J by 3 bases, and 12 bases separated the two germline ends. This CDR3 has 14 residues. The CDR3 bases are TGTGCCAGTATTGACGGAGGGGACACCGGGGAGCTGTTTTTT. It yields the protein CASIDGGDTGELFF.

The chain couples TRBV5-1 to TRBJ2-2; the D gene could be TRBD1 or TRBD2 (6 bases each). Germline loops: CDR1 SGHRS, CDR2 YFSETQ. Trimming took 4 bases from V and 6 from J, leaving 16 bases between them. The CDR3 has 15 residues. CDR3 sequence: CASSPGAAPAGELFF. DNA for the CDR3: TGCGCCAGCAGCCCGGGGGCAGCTCCGGCCGGGGAGCTGTTTTTT.

V usage is TRBV30 and J usage is TRBJ1-5, with a weak D call TRBD1 (5 bases). CDR3 length: 14 amino acids. The germline V and J ends were trimmed by 4 bases and 3 bases, with 13 bases remaining between them. Germline-derived CDR1 and CDR2 are GTSNPN and SVGIG (reference sequence). This CDR3 is CAWTMGLNNQPQHF. The DNA of the CDR3 is TGTGCCTGGACCATGGGACTGAACAATCAGCCCCAGCATTTT.

The J gene is TRBJ2-1, the V gene TRBV7-9; the match to TRBD2 covers 14 bases. Looked up from germline, CDR1 is SEHNR and CDR2 is FQNEAQ (reference sequence). This CDR3 has 17 amino acids. Germline trimming cut 2 bases from V and 8 bases from J; bases unmatched to any gene: 8. CDR3 DNA: TGTGCCAGCAGCTTAACGGGGGGACTAGCGGGAGATTATGAGCAGTTCTTC. It encodes CASSLTGGLAGDYEQFF.

V is TRBV5-1 and J is TRBJ1-2; 7 nucleotides agree with TRBD1. The germline gives CDR1 SGHRS, CDR2 YFSETQ. This CDR3 comprises 13 residues. With 4 bases clipped from V and 6 bases from J, the junction kept 6 bases outside the gene matches. The CDR3 is CASSRDRVDGYTF. CDR3 nucleotides: TGCGCCAGCAGCCGCGACAGGGTGGATGGCTACACCTTC.

The chain recombines TRBV15 with TRBJ1-2; 8 bases are a match to TRBD1. V shed 0 bases, J shed 5 bases, and the junction held 2 bases outside the gene matches. The length of the CDR3 is 14 residues. Germline CDR1 is LNHNV and CDR2 is YYDKDF (reference sequence). CDR3 in DNA: TGTGCCACCAGCAGAGATGGACAGGGTTATGGCTACACCTTC. Amino acid sequence: CATSRDGQGYGYTF.

This CDR3 reads CASSENTGPSVNEQFF. The CDR3, as DNA: TGTGCCAGCAGTGAAAATACAGGGCCATCAGTTAATGAGCAGTTCTTC. The V and J genes are TRBV6-1 and TRBJ2-1; possibly TRBD1 for D (6 bases). V lost 2 bases and J lost 7, with 18 bases in between. Germline assignment: CDR1 MNHNS and CDR2 SASEGT. There are 16 residues in the CDR3.

This clone was counted once. The rearrangement uses TRBV20-1 and TRBJ2-3, with D tentatively TRBD2 (5 bases). The CDR3 sequence is 14 residues long. The V end was cut by 4 bases, the J end by 4 bases, with 15 bases between. The germline gives CDR1 DFQATT, CDR2 SNEGSKA (reference sequence). The DNA of the CDR3 is TGCAGTGCTAATGAGGGCGGGCGGGCAGATACGCAGTATTTT. Protein: CSANEGGRADTQYF.

Here the CDR3 reads CASSFPAGYQETQYF. The CDR3 DNA follows: TGTGCCAGCAGCTTCCCCGCGGGGTACCAAGAGACCCAGTACTTC. V usage is TRBV7-2 and J usage is TRBJ2-5, with D possibly being TRBD2 (6 bases). The V and J ends lost 3 bases and 0 bases respectively, with 11 bases between them. This CDR3 spans 15 amino acids. Germline V gene data show CDR1 as SGHTA and CDR2 as FQGNSA.

The chain uses TRBV5-5 and TRBJ1-5, with 11 bases lining up with TRBD1. CDR1 is SGHKS, CDR2 YYEKEE, per germline (reference sequence). The CDR3 has 15 amino acids. V lost 0 bases to trimming and J lost 5 bases; unmatched junction nucleotides: 1. The CDR3 sequence: CASSLEGQGDQPQHF. The CDR3 DNA is TGTGCCAGCAGCTTGGAGGGACAGGGGGATCAGCCCCAGCATTTT.

The chain joins TRBV29-1 to TRBJ2-2, with no clear D. Germline CDR1 reads SQVTM; CDR2 reads ANQGSEA. Trimming took 0 bases from V and 3 from J, leaving 5 bases between them. The CDR3 length is 13 residues. CDR3 DNA sequence: TGCAGCGTTGAAGATGGATACACCGGGGAGCTGTTTTTT. It yields the protein CSVEDGYTGELFF.

The sample holds one count of this clone. The chain employs TRBV18 and TRBJ2-7, with 10 bases lining up with TRBD1. This CDR3 is 16 amino acids long. Germline trimming cut 1 base from V and 6 bases from J; bases unmatched to any gene: 9. In germline, CDR1 is KGHSH, CDR2 LQKENI. CDR3 loop: CASSPRGGQGRSEQYF. DNA for the CDR3: TGTGCCAGCTCACCACGTGGGGGACAGGGGCGCTCCGAGCAGTACTTC. Variable domain in full (rest from reference TRBV18 and TRBJ2-7): NAGVMQNPRHLVRRRGQEARLRCSPMKGHSHVYWYRQLPEEGLKFMVYLQKENIIDESGMPKERFSAEFPKEGPSILRIQQVVRGDSAAYFCASSPRGGQGRSEQYFGPGTRLTVT.

The CDR3 bases are TGTGCCAGCAGTTTCGGGGCTTCGAAAGCTTTCTTT. Amino acids: CASSFGASKAFF. The chain couples TRBV28 to TRBJ1-1; possible D gene TRBD1, 5 bases. The CDR3 contains 12 residues. Germline lookup yields CDR1 MDHEN and CDR2 SYDVKM. Trimming cost V 3 bases and J 9 bases, with 11 bases left between them.

V is TRBV18 and J is TRBJ2-5, with D possibly TRBD2 on 6 matching bases. In germline, CDR1 is KGHSH, CDR2 LQKENI. The V gene lost 2 bases and the J gene lost 2 bases, with 12 bases spanning the gap. The CDR3 is 15 amino acids. CDR3 DNA: TGTGCCAGCTCACCAGGGACTGCCTCGCAAGAGACCCAGTACTTC. Translated, it gives CASSPGTASQETQYF.

The rearrangement joins TRBV2 to TRBJ2-5, with 15 nucleotides matching TRBD2. The V gene's germline CDR1 is SNHLY and CDR2 FYNNEI. V trimming: 2 bases; J trimming: 2 bases; junction bases outside the gene matches: 3. This CDR3 region has 17 residues. CDR3 loop: CASSEWGTSGRQETQYF. CDR3 coding DNA: TGTGCCAGCAGTGAATGGGGGACTAGCGGGAGGCAAGAGACCCAGTACTTC. Together with reference TRBV2 and TRBJ2-5, the CDR3 gives the full variable domain: EPEVTQTPSHQVTQMGQEVILRCVPISNHLYFYWYRQILGQKVEFLVSFYNNEISEKSEIFDDQFSVERPDGSNFTLKIRSTKLEDSAMYFCASSEWGTSGRQETQYFGPGTRLLVL.

The V call is TRBV27, the J call TRBJ1-6; 10 positions match TRBD1. The germline gives CDR1 MNHEY, CDR2 SMNVEV (reference sequence). V trimming: 3 bases; J trimming: 9 bases; junction bases outside the gene matches: 14. The CDR3 is 18 amino acids. The CDR3 bases are TGTGCCAGCAGTTTTCGGTCAGGGGGACAGGGGAGAATTTCACCCCTCCACTTT. Translating it yields CASSFRSGGQGRISPLHF.

The rearrangement joins TRBV5-1 to TRBJ1-1, with TRBD1 identical over 8 bases. CDR3 length: 14 amino acids. Germline V gene data show CDR1 as SGHRS and CDR2 as YFSETQ. Trimming took 4 bases from V and 5 from J; bases not matched to a gene: 7. The CDR3 sequence: CASSDGTGGTEAFF. As DNA, the CDR3 is TGCGCCAGCAGCGATGGGACAGGCGGGACTGAAGCTTTCTTT.

The rearrangement links TRBV7-9 to TRBJ2-7; 7 nucleotides agree with TRBD2. The CDR3 is 16 amino acids. The V and J ends lost 1 base and 0 bases, in that order; junction bases with no gene match: 6. Germline CDR1 is SEHNR and CDR2 is FQNEAQ (reference sequence). The CDR3 DNA is TGTGCCAGCAGCTTAGGAGGGACGGGGGGCTCCTACGAGCAGTACTTC. This codes for CASSLGGTGGSYEQYF.

The chain combines TRBV2 with TRBJ2-5, with TRBD2 matching over 9 bases. CDR3 length: 15 amino acids. The junction had 7 bases not matched to a gene; V was cut back by 5 bases and J by 3 bases. Germline V gene sequence: CDR1 SNHLY, CDR2 FYNNEI. For the CDR3, the DNA is TGTGCCAGCAGTCCCCAAGCGGGGGGAAAAGAGACCCAGTACTTC. Its translation is CASSPQAGGKETQYF.

This chain joins TRBV27 and TRBJ2-7; 11 bases align to TRBD2. V shed 2 bases, J shed 2 bases, and the junction held 2 bases outside the gene matches. The CDR3 covers 15 residues. Germline lookup yields CDR1 MNHEY and CDR2 SMNVEV (reference sequence). As DNA, the CDR3 is TGTGCCAGCAGTTTAGGGGGACTAGCGGCCTACGAGCAGTACTTC. This encodes CASSLGGLAAYEQYF.

V gene TRBV29-1 combines with J gene TRBJ2-2; D may be TRBD1 or TRBD2 (5 bases each). CDR3 size: 13 residues. Germline V CDR1 and CDR2: SQVTM, ANQGSEA. V lost 4 bases and J lost 4, with 10 bases in between. The CDR3 region has the DNA TGCAGCGTTGCCCGAGGGGTCACCGGGGAGCTGTTTTTT. It encodes CSVARGVTGELFF.